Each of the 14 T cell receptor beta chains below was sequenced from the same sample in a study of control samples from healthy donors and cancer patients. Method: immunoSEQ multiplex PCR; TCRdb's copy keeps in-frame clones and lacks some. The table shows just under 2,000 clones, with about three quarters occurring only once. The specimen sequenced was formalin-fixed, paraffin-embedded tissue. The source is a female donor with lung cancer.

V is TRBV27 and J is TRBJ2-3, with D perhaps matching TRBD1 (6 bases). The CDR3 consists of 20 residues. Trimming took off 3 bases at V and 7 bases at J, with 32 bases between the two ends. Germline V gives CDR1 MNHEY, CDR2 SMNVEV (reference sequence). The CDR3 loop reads CASSFISGVFSGFGTNTQYF. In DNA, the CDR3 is TGTGCCAGCAGTTTTATATCTGGTGTTTTTTCAGGGTTTGGGACAAATACGCAGTATTTT.

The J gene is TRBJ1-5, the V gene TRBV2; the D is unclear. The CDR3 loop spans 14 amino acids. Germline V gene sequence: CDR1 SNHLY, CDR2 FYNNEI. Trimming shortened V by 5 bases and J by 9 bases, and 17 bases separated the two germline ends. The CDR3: CASSSIPGKVPQHF. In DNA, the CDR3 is TGTGCCAGCAGTTCGATCCCGGGGAAGGTGCCCCAGCATTTT.

For the CDR3, the DNA is TGTGCCAGCAGTTCCCGAGGGGGCCGTCAGTTCTTC. Translated: CASSSRGGRQFF. The J gene is TRBJ2-1, the V gene TRBV28; the match to TRBD1 covers 7 bases. This CDR3 spans 12 amino acids. Germline CDR1 is MDHEN and CDR2 is SYDVKM. V lost 4 bases, J lost 13 bases, and 7 bases stayed unmatched. Full variable domain (remainder filled in from reference TRBV28 and TRBJ2-1): DVKVTQSSRYLVKRTGEKVFLECVQDMDHENMFWYRQDPGLGLRLIYFSYDVKMKEKGDIPEGYSVSREKKERFSLILESASTNQTSMYLCASSSRGGRQFFGPGTRLTVL.

In DNA, the CDR3 is TGTGCCACCAGCGGATACGGGACAGGCATGAACACTGAAGCTTTCTTT. Translating it yields CATSGYGTGMNTEAFF. The rearrangement uses TRBV15 and TRBJ1-1; 8 nucleotides agree with TRBD1. Germline CDR1 LNHNV, CDR2 YYDKDF (reference sequence). Losses at the gene ends were 5 bases for V and 0 bases for J; bases not matched to a gene: 8. There are 16 residues in the CDR3.

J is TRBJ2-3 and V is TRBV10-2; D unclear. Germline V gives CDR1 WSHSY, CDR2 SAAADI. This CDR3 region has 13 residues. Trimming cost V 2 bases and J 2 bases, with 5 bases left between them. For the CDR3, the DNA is TGCGCCAGCAGTGAGCCCCTCACAGATACGCAGTATTTT. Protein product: CASSEPLTDTQYF.

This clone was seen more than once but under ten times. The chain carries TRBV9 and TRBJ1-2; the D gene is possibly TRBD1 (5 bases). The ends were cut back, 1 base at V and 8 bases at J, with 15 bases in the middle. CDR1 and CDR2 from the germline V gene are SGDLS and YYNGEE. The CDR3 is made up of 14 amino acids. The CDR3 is CASSVTGGAGGYTF. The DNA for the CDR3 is TGTGCCAGCAGCGTAACTGGCGGGGCGGGCGGCTACACCTTC.

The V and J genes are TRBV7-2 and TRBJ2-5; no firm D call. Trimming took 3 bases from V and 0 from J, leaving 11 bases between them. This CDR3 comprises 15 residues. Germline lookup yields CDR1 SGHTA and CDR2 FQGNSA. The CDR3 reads CASSFGRGYQETQYF. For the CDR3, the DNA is TGTGCCAGCAGCTTTGGACGAGGATACCAAGAGACCCAGTACTTC.

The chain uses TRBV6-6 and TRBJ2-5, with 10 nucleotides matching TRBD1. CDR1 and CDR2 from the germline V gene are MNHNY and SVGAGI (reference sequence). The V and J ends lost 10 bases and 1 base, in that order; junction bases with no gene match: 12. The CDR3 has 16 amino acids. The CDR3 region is CATRIGDRGRQETQYF. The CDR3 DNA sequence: TGTGCCACCCGTATAGGGGACAGGGGTCGCCAAGAGACCCAGTACTTC.

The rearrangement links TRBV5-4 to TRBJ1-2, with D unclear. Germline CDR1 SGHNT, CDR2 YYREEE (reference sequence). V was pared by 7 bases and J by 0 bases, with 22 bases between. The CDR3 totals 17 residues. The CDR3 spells CASHKTASSLANYGYTF. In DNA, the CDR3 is TGTGCCAGCCATAAGACCGCCTCTTCCCTAGCTAACTATGGCTACACCTTC.

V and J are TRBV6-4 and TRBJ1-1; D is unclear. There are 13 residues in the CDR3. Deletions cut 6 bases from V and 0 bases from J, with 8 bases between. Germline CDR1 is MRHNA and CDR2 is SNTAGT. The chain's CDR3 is CASRAQVNTEAFF. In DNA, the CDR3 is TGTGCCAGCAGGGCTCAGGTGAACACTGAAGCTTTCTTT.

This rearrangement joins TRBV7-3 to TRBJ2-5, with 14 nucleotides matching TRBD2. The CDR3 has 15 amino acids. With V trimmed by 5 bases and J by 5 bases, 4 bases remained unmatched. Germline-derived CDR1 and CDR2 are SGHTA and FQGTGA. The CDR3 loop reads CASSRGLAGVETQYF. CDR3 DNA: TGTGCCAGCAGCCGGGGACTAGCGGGAGTGGAGACCCAGTACTTC.

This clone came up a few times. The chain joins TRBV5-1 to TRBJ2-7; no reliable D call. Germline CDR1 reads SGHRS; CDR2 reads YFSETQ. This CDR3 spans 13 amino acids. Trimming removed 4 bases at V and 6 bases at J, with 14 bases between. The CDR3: CASSPDEVGEQYF. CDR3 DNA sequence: TGCGCCAGCAGCCCGGATGAGGTGGGCGAGCAGTACTTC.

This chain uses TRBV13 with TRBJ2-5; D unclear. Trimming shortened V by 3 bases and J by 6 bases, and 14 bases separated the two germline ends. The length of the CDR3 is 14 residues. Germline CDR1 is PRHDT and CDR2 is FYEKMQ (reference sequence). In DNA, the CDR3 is TGTGCCAGCAGCTTCTCTGACGGTGAAAAGACCCAGTACTTC. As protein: CASSFSDGEKTQYF.

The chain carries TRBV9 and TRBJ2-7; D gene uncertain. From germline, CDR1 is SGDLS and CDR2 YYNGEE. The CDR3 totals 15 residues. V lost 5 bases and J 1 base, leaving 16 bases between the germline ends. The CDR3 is CASSKFFGGSYEQYF. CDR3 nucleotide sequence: TGTGCCAGCAGTAAGTTTTTCGGCGGATCCTACGAGCAGTACTTC.